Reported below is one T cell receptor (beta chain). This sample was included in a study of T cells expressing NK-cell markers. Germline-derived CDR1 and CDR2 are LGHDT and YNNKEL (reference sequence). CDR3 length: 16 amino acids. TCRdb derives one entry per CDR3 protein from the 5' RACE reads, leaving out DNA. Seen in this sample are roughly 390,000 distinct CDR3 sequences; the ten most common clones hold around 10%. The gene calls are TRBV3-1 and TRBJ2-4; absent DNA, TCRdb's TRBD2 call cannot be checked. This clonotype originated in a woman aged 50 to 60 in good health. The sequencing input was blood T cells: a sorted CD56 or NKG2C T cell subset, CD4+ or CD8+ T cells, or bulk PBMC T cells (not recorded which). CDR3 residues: CASSPQARGGGNIQYF.